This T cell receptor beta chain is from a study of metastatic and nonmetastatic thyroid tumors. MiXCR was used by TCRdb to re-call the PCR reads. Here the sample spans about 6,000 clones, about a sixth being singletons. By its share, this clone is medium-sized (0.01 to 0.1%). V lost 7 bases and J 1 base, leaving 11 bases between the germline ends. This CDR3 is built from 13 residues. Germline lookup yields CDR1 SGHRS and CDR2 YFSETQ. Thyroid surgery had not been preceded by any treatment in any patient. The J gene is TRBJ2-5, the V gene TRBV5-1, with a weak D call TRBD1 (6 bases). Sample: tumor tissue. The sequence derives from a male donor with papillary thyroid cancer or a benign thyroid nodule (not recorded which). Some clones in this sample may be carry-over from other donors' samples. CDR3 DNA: TGCGCCAGCTCCGGGACAACCCAAGAGACCCAGTACTTC. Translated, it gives CASSGTTQETQYF.